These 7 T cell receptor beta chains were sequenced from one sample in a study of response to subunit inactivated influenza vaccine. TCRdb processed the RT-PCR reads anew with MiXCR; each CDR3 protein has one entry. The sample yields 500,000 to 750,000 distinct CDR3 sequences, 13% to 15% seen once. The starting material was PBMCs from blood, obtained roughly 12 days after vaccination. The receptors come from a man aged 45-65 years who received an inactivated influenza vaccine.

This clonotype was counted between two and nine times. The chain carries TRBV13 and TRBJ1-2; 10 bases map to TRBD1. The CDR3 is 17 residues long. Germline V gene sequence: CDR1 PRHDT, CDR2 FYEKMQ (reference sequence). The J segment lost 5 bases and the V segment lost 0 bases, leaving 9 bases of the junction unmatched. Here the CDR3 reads CASSLGTGGSVRYGYTF. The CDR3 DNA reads TGTGCCAGCAGCTTAGGGACAGGGGGCAGTGTTCGATATGGCTACACCTTC.

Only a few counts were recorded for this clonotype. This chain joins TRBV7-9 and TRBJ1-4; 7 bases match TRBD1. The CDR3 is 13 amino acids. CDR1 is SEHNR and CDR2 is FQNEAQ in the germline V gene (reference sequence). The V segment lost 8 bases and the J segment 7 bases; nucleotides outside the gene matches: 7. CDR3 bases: TGTGCCAGCCAGAAGACAGGGAGTGAAAAACTGTTTTTT. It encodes CASQKTGSEKLFF.

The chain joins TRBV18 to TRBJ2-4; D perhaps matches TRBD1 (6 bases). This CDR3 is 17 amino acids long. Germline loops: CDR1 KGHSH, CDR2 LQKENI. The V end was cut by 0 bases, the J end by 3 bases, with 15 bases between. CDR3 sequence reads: CASSPPFAGAGKNIQYF. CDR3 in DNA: TGTGCCAGCTCACCACCTTTTGCAGGGGCGGGCAAAAACATTCAGTACTTC.

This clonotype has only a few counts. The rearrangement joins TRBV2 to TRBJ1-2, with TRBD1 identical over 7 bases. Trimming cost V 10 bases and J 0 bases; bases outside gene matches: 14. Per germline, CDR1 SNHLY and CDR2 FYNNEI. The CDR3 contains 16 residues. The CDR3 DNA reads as TGTGCCATCCAACCTTGGACAGGAGATACTAACTATGGCTACACCTTC. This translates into CAIQPWTGDTNYGYTF.

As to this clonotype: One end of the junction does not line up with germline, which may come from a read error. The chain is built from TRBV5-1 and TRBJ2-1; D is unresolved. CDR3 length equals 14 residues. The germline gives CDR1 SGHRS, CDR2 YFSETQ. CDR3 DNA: TGCGCCACCCTATCCCAGAGCTCCTACTATGAGCAGTTCTTC. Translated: CATLSQSSYYEQFF.

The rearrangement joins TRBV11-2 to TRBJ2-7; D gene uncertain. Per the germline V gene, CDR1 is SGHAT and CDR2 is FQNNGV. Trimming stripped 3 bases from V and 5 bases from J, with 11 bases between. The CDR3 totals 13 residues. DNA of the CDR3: TGTGCCAGCAGCTTTGTAGACCCCCACGAGCAGTACTTC. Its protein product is CASSFVDPHEQYF.

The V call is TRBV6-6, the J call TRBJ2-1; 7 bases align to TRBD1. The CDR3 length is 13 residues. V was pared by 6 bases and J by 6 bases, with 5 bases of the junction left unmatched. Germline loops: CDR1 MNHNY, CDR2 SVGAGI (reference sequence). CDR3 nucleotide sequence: TGTGCCAGCAGCCGGGACAGTATCAATGAGCAGTTCTTC. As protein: CASSRDSINEQFF.